The sequence of this T cell receptor (beta chain) was determined in a study of shared clonotypes between healthy human individuals. Study-wide background: Every donor yielded three CD4 naive, three CD4 memory, two CD8 naive and one CD8 memory plate.

Adult donors, all healthy and HIV-negative, had no recent acute infections or vaccinations. Into CD45RA+ naive and CD45RA-negative memory subsets, the CD4+ cells were split. The CDR3 runs to 15 residues. The germline gives CDR1 SGHAT, CDR2 FQNNGV. The V and J ends lost 5 bases and 4 bases, in that order; junction bases with no gene match: 9. The repertoire was sequenced with immunoSEQ multiplex PCR; TCRdb's copy has only in-frame clones and lacks some. The sample lists 600,000 to 700,000 clones, roughly 73% seen once, with more than 1.5% in the top ten. This chain links TRBV11-2 with TRBJ2-7, with 9 bases matching TRBD1. The TCR sequence derives from a young woman in good health. Sequenced material: memory CD4+ T cells sorted from blood. Subset described: CD45RA-negative fraction. The CDR3 protein is CASSRTGQGGYEQYF. The CDR3 region has the DNA TGTGCCAGCAGCCGCACGGGACAGGGTGGGTACGAGCAGTACTTC. Using reference TRBV11-2 and TRBJ2-7 for the parts outside the CDR3, the full variable domain is EAGVAQSPRYKIIEKRQSVAFWCNPISGHATLYWYQQILGQGPKLLIQFQNNGVVDDSQLPKDRFSAERLKGVDSTLKIQPAKLEDSAVYLCASSRTGQGGYEQYFGPGTRLTVT.